A single sample gave rise to the 7 T cell receptor beta chains below, sequenced in a study of tumor-infiltrating lymphocytes in localized non-small cell lung cancer. The repertoire was sequenced with immunoSEQ multiplex PCR; TCRdb's copy has only in-frame clones and lacks some. The table has around 6,400 clones, 60% to 80% seen once. The sequencing sample was made of uninvolved lung tissue not adjacent to the tumor. These receptors originate from a human donor with non-small cell lung cancer.

The chain carries TRBV10-3 and TRBJ2-6; D is tentatively TRBD1 or TRBD2 (6 bases each). Trimming left V 4 bases short and J 0 bases short, with 13 bases between. In germline, CDR1 is ENHRY, CDR2 SYGVKD. This CDR3 contains 17 residues. The chain's CDR3 is CAISVLGGPSGANVLTF. As DNA, the CDR3 is TGTGCCATCAGTGTGTTGGGGGGCCCCTCTGGGGCCAACGTCCTGACTTTC.

This rearrangement joins TRBV23-1 to TRBJ1-2; D perhaps matches TRBD1 (5 bases). TRBV23-1 is an ORF, with its function uncertain. V was clipped by 0 bases and J by 4 bases, with 15 bases between them. This CDR3 contains 16 residues. CDR3 loop: CASSQSIGQGCYGYTF. In DNA, the CDR3 is TGCGCCAGCAGTCAATCGATAGGGCAGGGCTGCTATGGCTACACCTTC.

By sample share, this clone is medium-sized. The V and J genes are TRBV7-2 and TRBJ2-3; TRBD1 agrees at 10 bases. In germline, CDR1 is SGHTA, CDR2 FQGNSA. CDR3 size: 15 residues. J gave up 8 bases and V 3 bases, and 8 bases lay outside the gene matches. The CDR3 DNA sequence: TGTGCCAGCAGCTTCGCCGGGACAGGGGAGGGTACGCAGTATTTT. Its translation: CASSFAGTGEGTQYF.

The chain links TRBV7-8 to TRBJ2-7; 10 bases align to TRBD2. V was clipped by 5 bases and J by 0 bases; unmatched bases: 7. Germline V gives CDR1 SGHVS, CDR2 FQNEAQ. The CDR3 is 16 residues long. The CDR3 DNA sequence: TGTGCCAGCAGCAACTTACTAGCGGGGAGCTCCTACGAGCAGTACTTC. It codes for CASSNLLAGSSYEQYF.

The chain links TRBV6-5 to TRBJ2-7; TRBD1 matches 8 bases. The CDR3 length is 14 residues. Trimming took 5 bases from V and 2 from J; bases not matched to a gene: 5. Germline V CDR1 and CDR2: MNHEY, SVGAGI. The DNA of the CDR3 is TGTGCCAGCAGTCAGACAGGGGTGACCTACGAGCAGTACTTC. Translated, it gives CASSQTGVTYEQYF.

Concerning this clone itself: One end of the junction varies from germline; a read error may be responsible. The chain is built from TRBV7-9 and TRBJ1-4; 7 nucleotides align to TRBD1. This CDR3 comprises 14 residues. CDR1 is SEHNR, CDR2 FQNEAQ, per germline (reference sequence). In nucleotides, the CDR3 is TGTGCCGGCAGTTCTGACAGGGCACGAGAAAAACTGTTTTTT. Its translation: CAGSSDRAREKLFF. Variable domain in full (rest from reference TRBV7-9 and TRBJ1-4): DTGVSQNPRHKITKRGQNVTFRCDPISEHNRLYWYRQTLGQGPEFLTYFQNEAQLEKSRLLSDRFSAERPKGSFSTLEIQRTEQGDSAMYLCAGSSDRAREKLFFGSGTQLSVL.

This clone was counted a single time. The chain recombines TRBV7-9 with TRBJ2-3; 10 nucleotides match TRBD2. The CDR3 spans 17 residues. V lost 3 bases, J lost 0 bases, and 6 bases stayed unmatched. Per germline, CDR1 SEHNR and CDR2 FQNEAQ (reference sequence). The DNA of the CDR3 is TGTGCCAGCAGCTTTACGAGCGGGAGGGGGAGCACAGATACGCAGTATTTT. Its protein product is CASSFTSGRGSTDTQYF.